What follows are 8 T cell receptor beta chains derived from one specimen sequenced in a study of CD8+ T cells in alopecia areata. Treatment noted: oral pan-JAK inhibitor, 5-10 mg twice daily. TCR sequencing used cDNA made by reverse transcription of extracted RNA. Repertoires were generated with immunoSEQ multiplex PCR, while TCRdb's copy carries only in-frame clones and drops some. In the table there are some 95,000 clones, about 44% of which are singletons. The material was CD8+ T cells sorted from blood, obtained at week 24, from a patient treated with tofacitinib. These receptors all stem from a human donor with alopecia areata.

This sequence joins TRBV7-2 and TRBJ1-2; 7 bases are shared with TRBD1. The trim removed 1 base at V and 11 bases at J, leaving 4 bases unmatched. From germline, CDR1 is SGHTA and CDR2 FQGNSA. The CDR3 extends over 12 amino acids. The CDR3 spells CASSLGDRAYTF. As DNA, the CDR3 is TGTGCCAGCAGCTTAGGCGACAGGGCATACACCTTC.

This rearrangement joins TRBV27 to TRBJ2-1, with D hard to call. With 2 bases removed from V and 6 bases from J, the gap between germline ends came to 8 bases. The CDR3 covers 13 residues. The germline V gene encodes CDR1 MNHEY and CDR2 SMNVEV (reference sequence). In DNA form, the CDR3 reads TGTGCCAGCAGTTTAACGAATATCAATGAGCAGTTCTTC. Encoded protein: CASSLTNINEQFF.

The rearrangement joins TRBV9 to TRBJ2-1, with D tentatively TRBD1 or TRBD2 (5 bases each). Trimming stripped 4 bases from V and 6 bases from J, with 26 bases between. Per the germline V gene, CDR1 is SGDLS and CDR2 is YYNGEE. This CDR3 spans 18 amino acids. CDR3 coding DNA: TGTGCCAGCAGCCTTCCTGTGACCGGGACCAATTTCGGCAATGAGCAGTTCTTC. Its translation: CASSLPVTGTNFGNEQFF.

The CDR3 region is CASREAAFGTDTQYF. The CDR3 DNA sequence: TGCGCCAGCAGGGAAGCGGCCTTCGGAACAGATACGCAGTATTTT. V usage is TRBV4-3 and J usage is TRBJ2-3, with D perhaps TRBD2 (5 bases). The CDR3 is made up of 15 amino acids. V gave up 6 bases and J gave up 3 bases, with 16 bases separating them. Germline CDR1 reads LGHNA; CDR2 reads YSLEER.

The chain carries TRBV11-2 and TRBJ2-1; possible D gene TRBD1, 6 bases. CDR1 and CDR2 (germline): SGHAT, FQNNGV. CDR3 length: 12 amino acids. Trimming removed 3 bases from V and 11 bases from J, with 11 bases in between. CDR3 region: CASSLGADQQFF. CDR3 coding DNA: TGTGCCAGCAGCTTGGGGGCGGATCAGCAGTTCTTC.

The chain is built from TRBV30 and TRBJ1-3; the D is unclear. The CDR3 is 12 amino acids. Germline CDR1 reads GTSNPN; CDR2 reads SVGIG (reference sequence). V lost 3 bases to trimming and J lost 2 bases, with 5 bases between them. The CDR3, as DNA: TGTGCCTGGAGGGCTCCTGGAAACACCATATATTTT. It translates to CAWRAPGNTIYF.

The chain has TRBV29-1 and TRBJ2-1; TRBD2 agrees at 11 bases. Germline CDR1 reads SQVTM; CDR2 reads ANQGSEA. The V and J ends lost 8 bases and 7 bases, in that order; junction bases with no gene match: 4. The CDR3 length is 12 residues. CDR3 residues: CSTGLAGNEQFF. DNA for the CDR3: TGCAGCACCGGACTAGCGGGTAATGAGCAGTTCTTC.

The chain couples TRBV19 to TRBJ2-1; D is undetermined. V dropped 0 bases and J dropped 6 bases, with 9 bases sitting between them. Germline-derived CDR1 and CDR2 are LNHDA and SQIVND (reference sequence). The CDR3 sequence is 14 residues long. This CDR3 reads CASSIDSSGNEQFF. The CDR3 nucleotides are TGTGCCAGTAGTATAGATTCATCGGGCAATGAGCAGTTCTTC. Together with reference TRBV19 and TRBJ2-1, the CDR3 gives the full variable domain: DGGITQSPKYLFRKEGQNVTLSCEQNLNHDAMYWYRQDPGQGLRLIYYSQIVNDFQKGDIAEGYSVSREKKESFPLTVTSAQKNPTAFYLCASSIDSSGNEQFFGPGTRLTVL.